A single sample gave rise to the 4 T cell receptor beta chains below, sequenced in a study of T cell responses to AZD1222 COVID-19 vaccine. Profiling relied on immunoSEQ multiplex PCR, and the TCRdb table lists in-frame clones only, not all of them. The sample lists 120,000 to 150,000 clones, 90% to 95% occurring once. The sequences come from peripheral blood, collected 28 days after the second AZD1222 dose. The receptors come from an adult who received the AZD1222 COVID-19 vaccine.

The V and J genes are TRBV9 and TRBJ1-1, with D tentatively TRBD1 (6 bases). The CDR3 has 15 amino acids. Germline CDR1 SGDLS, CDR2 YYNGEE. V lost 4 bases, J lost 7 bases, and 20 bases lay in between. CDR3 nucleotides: TGTGCCAGCAGCCCCCAGGGGCTCGTGGGTTATGAAGCTTTCTTT. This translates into CASSPQGLVGYEAFF.

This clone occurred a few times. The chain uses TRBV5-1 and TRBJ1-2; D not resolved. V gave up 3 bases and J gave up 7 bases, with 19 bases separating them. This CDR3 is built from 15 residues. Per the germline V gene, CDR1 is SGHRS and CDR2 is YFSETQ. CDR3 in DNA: TGCGCCAGCAGCTCGGAGCGTAAGGGTTCGAGTGGCTACACCTTC. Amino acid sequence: CASSSERKGSSGYTF.

CDR3 region: CASMDPGRDEKLFF. CDR3 nucleotides: TGTGCCAGCATGGATCCGGGACGGGATGAAAAACTGTTTTTT. This chain uses TRBV28 with TRBJ1-4; possibly TRBD1 for D (5 bases). CDR1 is MDHEN, CDR2 SYDVKM, per germline. The CDR3 covers 14 residues. Trimming pared 7 bases from V and 6 bases from J, leaving 15 bases between.

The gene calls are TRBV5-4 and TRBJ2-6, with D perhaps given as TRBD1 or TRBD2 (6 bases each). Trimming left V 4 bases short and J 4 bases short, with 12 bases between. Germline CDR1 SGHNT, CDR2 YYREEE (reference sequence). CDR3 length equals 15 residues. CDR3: CASSPPGAGANVLTF. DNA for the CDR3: TGTGCCAGCAGCCCCCCGGGGGCCGGGGCCAACGTCCTGACTTTC.